This T cell receptor beta chain is from a study of neurological immune-mediated disorders. PBMCs stored at -80 C, numbering 2 million, were the origin of the unsorted libraries. In its sample, this clonotype was seen many times. The antigen is unknown. Each TCR transcript was tagged with a 10-nucleotide random UMI during 5'RACE. Each sequencing run yielded over 160 million TCR-beta sequences from 15-18 subjects. TCRdb processed the 5' RACE reads anew with MiXCR; each CDR3 protein has one entry. The sample yields under 30,000 distinct CDR3 sequences, about 6.7% seen once. Overall study results and limits: Sharing of CDR3 amino acid sequences among expanded clones across subjects was absent, suggesting private repertoires in all groups.

Sequencing was performed on PBMCs. The TCR originated in a woman in her 40s in good health.

The CDR3 is CASRMAKGNTIYF. The CDR3 DNA reads as TGTGCCAGCAGGATGGCGAAAGGAAACACCATATATTTT. V usage is TRBV6-5 and J usage is TRBJ1-3; no clear D. Deletions cut 6 bases from V and 4 bases from J, with 10 bases between. Germline V CDR1 and CDR2: MNHEY, SVGAGI. The CDR3 is made up of 13 amino acids.